Listed below are T cell receptor beta chains from one sample, sequenced in a study of siplizumab effects on memory and regulatory T cells. The protocol was immunoSEQ multiplex PCR, while the TCRdb copy is restricted to in-frame clones and leaves out a portion. The sample records fewer than 110,000 clones, roughly 91% being singletons. Material: non-Treg CD4+ T cells sorted from blood. The receptors shown here come from a human donor in good health. CDR3s include the opening cysteine and the closing phenylalanine or tryptophan. A D gene is named only where the DNA matches it firmly. Clone size is stated in some rows and not others, as once, few, many or a class when expanded.

>TRBJ2-3|NA|TRBV12-5|NA
TGTGCTAGTGGACCTGCGGGACAGACTACGCAGTATTTT
CASGPAGQTTQYF
>TRBJ1-1|TRBD1|TRBV12-5|NA
TGTGCTAGTGGTAAGGGGACAGGGATGAACACTGAAGCTTTCTTT
CASGKGTGMNTEAFF
>TRBJ2-7|NA|TRBV30|NA
TGTGCCTGGAGTGTACTAGCCGAGCAGTACTTC
CAWSVLAEQYF
>TRBJ1-1|TRBD1|TRBV30|few
TGTGCCTGGAGTTCTACAGGGGCCACTGAAGCTTTCTTT
CAWSSTGATEAFF
>TRBJ1-2|TRBD1|TRBV15|once
TGTGCCACCAGCAGGGGGGGCGGGACAGGGCCCGCAAAAGCCTTC
CATSRGGGTGPAKAF
>TRBJ1-1|NA|TRBV10-3|NA
TGTGCCATCAGTGGAAGTTTGAACACTGAAGCTTTCTTT
CAISGSLNTEAFF
>TRBJ2-7|TRBD1|TRBV28|NA
TGTGCCAGCAGTCGGACAGGGGTAGGATACGAGCAGTACTTC
CASSRTGVGYEQYF
>TRBJ1-2|TRBD1|TRBV5-1|NA
TGCGCCAGCAGCTCCGGGACAGGGGGGCCCTATGGCTACACCTTC
CASSSGTGGPYGYTF
>TRBJ2-7|TRBD2|TRBV20-1|NA
TGCAGTGCACAGGGCGGGGGGCAGCAGTACTTC
CSAQGGGQQYF
>TRBJ2-5|NA|TRBV6-9|NA
TGTGCCAGCAGTGAAGTCGTGACCCAGTACTTC
CASSEVVTQYF
>TRBJ1-1|NA|TRBV2|NA
TGTGCCAGCAGTGACCCACGGGGGTTGCCTGAAGCTTTCTTT
CASSDPRGLPEAFF
>TRBJ2-1|TRBD1|TRBV5-6|NA
TGTGCCAGCAGCCCGGGACAGGGGGCGTACGGTGAGCAGTTCTTC
CASSPGQGAYGEQFF
>TRBJ2-3|NA|TRBV5-1|NA
TGCGCCAGCAGCCGAGGGGGAACGGGCACAGATACGCAGTATTTT
CASSRGGTGTDTQYF
>TRBJ2-2|NA|TRBV25-1|NA
TGTGCCAGCAGTGAAAGGGGGAGCACCGGGGAGCTGTTTTTT
CASSERGSTGELFF
>TRBJ1-6|NA|TRBV9|NA
TGTGCCAGCAGCGTAGAGCATGGGGATAATTCACCCCTCCACTTT
CASSVEHGDNSPLHF
>TRBJ2-5|TRBD1|TRBV19|NA
TGTGCCAGTAGTATTCGCAGCCGGGGGACAGGGGGCTTGGAGACCCAGTACTTC
CASSIRSRGTGGLETQYF
>TRBJ2-2|TRBD1|TRBV4-1|NA
TGCGCCAGCAGCCGAGAAGGGGGCGGACGGACCGGGGAGCTGTTTTTT
CASSREGGGRTGELFF
>TRBJ2-1|NA|TRBV19|NA
TGTGCATCGGGGGGCCTGTATGAGCAGTTCTTC
CASGGLYEQFF
>TRBJ2-7|NA|TRBV6-1|NA
TGTGCCAGCAACGAGGGGGGGGGCCCCTACGAGCAGTACTTC
CASNEGGGPYEQYF
>TRBJ2-1|TRBD2|TRBV2|NA
TGTGCCAGCAGGCCGGGACTAGCCTCCTACAATGAGCAGTTCTTC
CASRPGLASYNEQFF
>TRBJ1-1|NA|TRBV5-1|few
TGCGCCAGCAGCTTGGATTTGGGGAGGAACACTGAAGCTTTCTTT
CASSLDLGRNTEAFF
>TRBJ1-3|NA|TRBV9|NA
TGTGCCAGCAGCGTAGGGACAGTCTCTGGAAACACCATATATTTT
CASSVGTVSGNTIYF
>TRBJ1-2|NA|TRBV7-8|NA
TGTGCCAGCAGCACCCGGATACAGGATACTGGCTACACCTTC
CASSTRIQDTGYTF
>TRBJ2-7|TRBD1|TRBV28|NA
TGTGCCAGCAGTCCCAGGGGGTACCATGAGCAGTACTTC
CASSPRGYHEQYF
>TRBJ2-7|TRBD2|TRBV13|NA
TGTGCCAGCAGCAAGACTAGCGGGAGGACTTCCGAGCAGTACTTC
CASSKTSGRTSEQYF
>TRBJ2-1|TRBD2|TRBV11-3|NA
TGTGCCAGCAGCTTAGGACTAGCGGGGAGTGTTTTCTCCTACAATGAGCAGTTCTTC
CASSLGLAGSVFSYNEQFF
>TRBJ2-1|NA|TRBV7-2|NA
TGTGCCAGCAGCCTCCCTCTGGGGGATGAGCAGTTCTTC
CASSLPLGDEQFF
>TRBJ2-3|NA|TRBV21-1|NA
TGTGCCAGCAGCAAACGTGGACTAGCGGGAATTCTAGGAGTCACAGATACGCAGTATTTT
CASSKRGLAGILGVTDTQYF
>TRBJ2-1|TRBD2|TRBV7-8|NA
TGTGCCAGCAGCTTAGCGGAACTAGCGCGAGTTTCCGGTGAGCAGTTCTTC
CASSLAELARVSGEQFF
>TRBJ2-7|TRBD2|TRBV6-5|NA
TGTGCCAGCAGTTACTGGGCTAGCGGTTTTTACGGGCAGTACTTC
CASSYWASGFYGQYF
>TRBJ2-7|NA|TRBV5-3|NA
TGTGCCAGAATCATTTTACCAATCTCCTACGAGCAGTACTTC
CARIILPISYEQYF
>TRBJ2-4|TRBD1|TRBV4-2|NA
TGTGCCAGCAGCCAAGCCTGGGACAGGGTCGGAGTTCAGTACTTC
CASSQAWDRVGVQYF
>TRBJ2-7|NA|TRBV7-6|NA
TGTGCCAGCAGCTCCTCGACAGGATTGCTTCGCGAGCAGTACTTC
CASSSSTGLLREQYF
>TRBJ2-7|TRBD1|TRBV18|NA
TGTGCCAGCTCACCAGGACAGGACCCCTACGAGCAGTACTTC
CASSPGQDPYEQYF
>TRBJ2-3|TRBD1|TRBV5-1|NA
TGCGCCAGCAGCTTAACAGGGGCCAGCACAGATACGCAGTATTTT
CASSLTGASTDTQYF
>TRBJ2-7|TRBD1|TRBV25-1|NA
TGTGCCAGCAGTATTGCAGGGGGCAGGTACGAGCAGTACTTC
CASSIAGGRYEQYF
>TRBJ1-5|NA|TRBV7-2|NA
TGTGCCAGCAGCTTAGTTTCCAGGGTTGGTCAGCCCCAGCATTTT
CASSLVSRVGQPQHF
>TRBJ2-3|NA|TRBV7-6|NA
TGTGCCAGCAGCTGGAGTCGCTCTAGCACAGATACGCAGTATTTT
CASSWSRSSTDTQYF
>TRBJ2-1|TRBD1|TRBV6-5|NA
TGTGCCAGCAGTTACCCGGGACAGGCTAACAATGAGCAGTTCTTC
CASSYPGQANNEQFF
>TRBJ2-7|NA|TRBV14|NA
TGTGCCAGCAGCCAGGGCACACCCTGGGCCGAGCAGTACTTC
CASSQGTPWAEQYF
>TRBJ2-5|NA|TRBV30|NA
TGTGCCTGGAGTAAGGACCTAGGAGAGACCCAGTACTTC
CAWSKDLGETQYF
>TRBJ2-5|NA|TRBV19|once
TGTGCCAGTAGTATAACGGGAGCCATGGAGACCCAGTACTTC
CASSITGAMETQYF
>TRBJ2-7|NA|TRBV6-5|NA
TGTGCCAGCAGTTACCGAAACAGGTACGAGCAGTACTTC
CASSYRNRYEQYF